Listed below are T cell receptor beta chains from one sample, sequenced in a study of blood T cell repertoires in COVID-19. The method was immunoSEQ multiplex PCR; TCRdb's version includes in-frame clones alone and lacks a portion of them. The sample records tens of thousands of clones, nearly 90% being singletons. Material for sequencing was peripheral blood. Receptors originate from a woman aged 60-75 years with active COVID-19. Both conserved end residues are part of each CDR3. Each record gives: clone size, V gene, D gene, J gene, CDR3 protein, CDR3 DNA. D genes are given only for firm matches. Only some rows state a clone size, as once, few, many or a class for expanded clones.

.	TRBV5-1	.	TRBJ2-7	CASSLRLAADEQYF	TGCGCCAGCAGCTTGAGGCTAGCTGCCGACGAGCAGTACTTC
once	TRBV11-2	.	TRBJ2-3	CASSPGLRTTDTQYF	TGTGCCAGCAGCCCGGGACTCCGAACCACAGATACGCAGTATTTT
.	TRBV28	.	TRBJ1-5	CASSPPDGGQPQHF	TGTGCCAGCAGTCCCCCGGATGGGGGGCAGCCCCAGCATTTT
once	TRBV5-8	TRBD1	TRBJ2-1	CASSQFYGTGQHNEQFF	TGTGCCAGCAGCCAGTTCTACGGGACAGGCCAACACAATGAGCAGTTCTTC
.	TRBV28	TRBD2	TRBJ2-7	CASRDPNGGWQYF	TGTGCCAGCAGGGACCCTAACGGGGGGTGGCAGTACTTC
.	TRBV6-6	.	TRBJ1-4	CASSPPAGWANEKLFF	TGTGCCAGCAGTCCTCCCGCGGGATGGGCTAATGAAAAACTGTTTTTT
.	TRBV5-1	.	TRBJ1-2	CASKEEGGYGYTF	TGCGCCAGCAAGGAGGAGGGAGGCTATGGCTACACCTTC
.	TRBV18	.	TRBJ2-2	CASSPIVQINTGELFF	TGTGCCAGCTCACCAATAGTACAGATAAACACCGGGGAGCTGTTTTTT
.	TRBV7-2	TRBD1	TRBJ2-2	CASSLRGQGLTGELFF	TGTGCCAGCAGCCTCAGGGGGCAGGGTCTCACCGGGGAGCTGTTTTTT
.	TRBV28	.	TRBJ2-3	CASLFSVADTQYF	TGTGCCAGTCTTTTTTCAGTCGCAGATACGCAGTATTTT
.	TRBV6-5	TRBD2	TRBJ2-7	CASRSLAGVEQYF	TGTGCCAGCAGGTCGCTAGCGGGAGTGGAGCAGTACTTC
.	TRBV5-6	TRBD1	TRBJ2-4	CASSWTGRNIQYF	TGTGCCAGCAGTTGGACAGGGAGAAACATTCAGTACTTC
once	TRBV18	TRBD1	TRBJ2-5	CASSRTSGTGTETQYF	TGTGCCAGCTCACGCACTTCCGGGACAGGGACAGAGACCCAGTACTTC
few	TRBV7-2	.	TRBJ1-2	CASRGVATLSSNYGYTF	TGTGCCAGCCGGGGAGTAGCAACACTCAGCTCTAACTATGGCTACACCTTC
.	TRBV19	TRBD2	TRBJ2-6	CASSISAGRTGANVLTF	TGTGCCAGTAGTATATCAGCGGGGAGGACTGGGGCCAACGTCCTGACTTTC
once	TRBV7-2	TRBD1	TRBJ2-7	CASSLDPPGQGYEQYF	TGTGCCAGCAGCTTAGACCCACCGGGACAGGGTTACGAGCAGTACTTC
.	TRBV9	TRBD1	TRBJ2-1	CASSETGGSSGVYNEQFF	TGTGCCAGCAGTGAGACAGGGGGCTCCAGCGGGGTCTACAATGAGCAGTTCTTC
.	TRBV14	TRBD2	TRBJ2-2	CAIQRRGSSTGELFF	TGTGCCATCCAACGCCGCGGGAGTAGCACCGGGGAGCTGTTTTTT
.	TRBV18	TRBD1	TRBJ2-1	CASSPLGQGVGEQFF	TGTGCCAGCTCACCATTAGGACAGGGAGTTGGTGAGCAGTTCTTC
.	TRBV19	TRBD1	TRBJ1-3	CASSRRGTDGNTIYF	TGTGCCAGTAGCCGCCGCGGGACAGATGGAAACACCATATATTTT
.	TRBV7-8	TRBD2	TRBJ2-1	CASSTSGTYNEQFF	TGTGCCAGCAGTACTAGCGGGACCTACAATGAGCAGTTCTTC
.	TRBV18	.	TRBJ2-3	CASSPQLTNTDTQYF	TGTGCCAGCTCACCACAGTTGACTAACACAGATACGCAGTATTTT
.	TRBV4-3	TRBD2	TRBJ2-6	CASSQDFPLAGASGANVLTF	TGCGCCAGCAGCCAAGATTTTCCCCTAGCGGGGGCCTCTGGGGCCAACGTCCTGACTTTC
.	TRBV6-4	TRBD2	TRBJ2-1	CASSDSPSGRIDEQFF	TGTGCCAGCAGTGACTCCCCTAGCGGGAGGATCGATGAGCAGTTCTTC
.	TRBV11-2	TRBD2	TRBJ2-2	CASRRGGRRTGELFF	TGTGCCAGCCGGCGGGGAGGGAGGCGTACCGGGGAGCTGTTTTTT
.	TRBV6-5	TRBD1	TRBJ2-7	CASSFGTRGSYEQYF	TGTGCCAGCAGCTTTGGGACCAGGGGGTCCTACGAGCAGTACTTC
.	TRBV29-1	TRBD1	TRBJ1-2	CSAMTGDYGYTF	TGCAGCGCCATGACAGGGGACTATGGCTACACCTTC
.	TRBV27	TRBD1	TRBJ1-2	CASSPTGNYGYTF	TGTGCCAGCAGTCCGACAGGGAACTATGGCTACACCTTC
.	TRBV4-1	TRBD1	TRBJ1-1	CASSQTRDRGGGTEAFF	TGCGCCAGCAGCCAAACCCGGGACAGGGGTGGAGGTACTGAAGCTTTCTTT
.	TRBV28	TRBD1	TRBJ2-4	CASSPGTGHGKNIQYF	TGTGCCAGCAGCCCTGGGACAGGTCACGGCAAAAACATTCAGTACTTC
.	TRBV3-1/TRBV3-2	.	TRBJ2-7	CASSPLSSYEQYF	TGTGCCAGCAGCCCCCTTAGCTCCTACGAGCAGTACTTC
.	TRBV11-2	.	TRBJ2-1	CASSPSDHGGNEQFF	TGTGCCAGCAGCCCGTCGGACCACGGGGGCAATGAGCAGTTCTTC
.	TRBV19	.	TRBJ2-7	CASSIGQGRYEQYF	TGTGCCAGTAGTATCGGGCAGGGTCGATACGAGCAGTACTTC
.	TRBV7-8	TRBD2	TRBJ2-7	CASSLFLAGGSYEQYF	TGTGCCAGCAGCTTATTCCTAGCGGGAGGATCCTACGAGCAGTACTTC
.	TRBV4-3	.	TRBJ1-2	CASSQDLVRGYRDYGYTF	TGCGCCAGCAGCCAAGACCTGGTTAGGGGATATCGGGACTATGGCTACACCTTC
.	TRBV7-3	TRBD2	TRBJ2-1	CASSPKRGGLAGGAYNEQFF	TGTGCCAGCAGCCCCAAAAGGGGGGGGCTAGCGGGAGGAGCCTACAATGAGCAGTTCTTC
.	TRBV28	.	TRBJ1-2	CASQSGANYGYTF	TGTGCCAGCCAGAGTGGGGCAAACTATGGCTACACCTTC
.	TRBV19	TRBD1	TRBJ2-3	CASSPGQGFTDTQYF	TGTGCCAGTAGTCCGGGACAGGGGTTCACAGATACGCAGTATTTT
.	TRBV19	.	TRBJ1-5	CASSPQGGPQHF	TGTGCCAGTAGTCCCCAGGGTGGGCCCCAGCATTTT
.	TRBV12-3/TRBV12-4	.	TRBJ2-7	CASRWTEGEQYF	TGTGCCAGCAGGTGGACAGAGGGCGAGCAGTACTTC
.	TRBV7-3	TRBD2	TRBJ2-1	CASSPGLAISYNEQFF	TGTGCCAGCAGCCCCGGACTAGCTATCTCCTACAATGAGCAGTTCTTC
.	TRBV5-1	TRBD1	TRBJ1-1	CASSFGQGPNTEAFF	TGCGCCAGCAGCTTCGGACAGGGGCCGAACACTGAAGCTTTCTTT
.	TRBV6-6	TRBD1	TRBJ1-3	CASGRDSPDSGNTIYF	TGTGCCAGCGGAAGGGACAGCCCAGACTCTGGAAACACCATATATTTT
.	TRBV19	.	TRBJ2-3	CASSLGVRGITDTQYF	TGTGCCAGTAGTCTAGGGGTTCGGGGGATCACAGATACGCAGTATTTT
.	TRBV5-1	.	TRBJ2-2	CASSLGLAADTGELFF	TGCGCCAGCAGCTTGGGTTTAGCGGCAGACACCGGGGAGCTGTTTTTT
.	TRBV7-8	TRBD2	TRBJ2-3	CASSMAGVNRGTDTQYF	TGTGCCAGCAGCATGGCGGGAGTAAATCGGGGCACAGATACGCAGTATTTT
.	TRBV14	.	TRBJ1-6	CASSQDLRVSPLHF	TGTGCCAGCAGCCAAGATCTGCGGGTCTCACCCCTCCACTTT
.	TRBV13	.	TRBJ2-3	CASTNRDSFTDTQYF	TGTGCCAGCACCAACCGGGACTCATTCACAGATACGCAGTATTTT
.	TRBV4-1	.	TRBJ2-3	CASSQDWGREADTQYF	TGCGCCAGCAGCCAAGATTGGGGCAGGGAGGCAGATACGCAGTATTTT
.	TRBV13	TRBD2	TRBJ2-1	CASSLAPGLAGHNEQFF	TGTGCCAGCAGCTTAGCCCCAGGACTAGCGGGCCACAATGAGCAGTTCTTC
.	TRBV4-2	TRBD1	TRBJ2-7	CASSQGIGTGWYEQYF	TGTGCCAGCAGCCAAGGGATCGGGACAGGGTGGTACGAGCAGTACTTC
.	TRBV4-1	.	TRBJ1-1	CASSQGREIEAFF	TGCGCCAGCAGCCAAGGGAGGGAAATTGAAGCTTTCTTT
.	TRBV7-2	.	TRBJ2-5	CASSLGVETQYF	TGTGCCAGCAGCTTAGGAGTGGAGACCCAGTACTTC
.	TRBV9	.	TRBJ2-7	CASSVEREGTKQYF	TGTGCCAGCAGCGTCGAGAGGGAAGGAACTAAGCAGTACTTC
few	TRBV29-1	.	TRBJ2-3	CSVDSAGSTDTQYF	TGCAGCGTTGACTCGGCGGGGAGCACAGATACGCAGTATTTT
.	TRBV27	.	TRBJ2-3	CATRGGAGRDTQYF	TGTGCCACCCGTGGAGGGGCGGGAAGAGATACGCAGTATTTT
.	TRBV4-1	TRBD1	TRBJ1-4	CASSQGRRTGGAAFNEKLFF	TGCGCCAGCAGCCAAGGAAGAAGGACAGGGGGCGCCGCCTTTAATGAAAAACTGTTTTTT